Following are 4 T cell receptor beta chains from one sample sequenced in a study of T cells in Graves' hyperthyroidism and ophthalmopathy. TCR beta CDR3 sequences were amplified from RNA transcripts. The HTBI set primed first-round TCR CDR3 RT-PCR. TCRdb reprocessed the multiplex PCR reads with MiXCR, giving one entry per CDR3 protein. The sample comprises about 690,000 distinct CDR3 sequences, 17% of which are singletons, and 15% to 19% rests with the top ten. The sample was blood. These receptors were taken from a man aged 50-60 years with Graves' hyperthyroidism.

This clonotype has only a few counts. This chain uses TRBV6-1 with TRBJ1-1, with no clear D. The germline gives CDR1 MNHNS, CDR2 SASEGT. CDR3 size: 13 residues. Trimming removed 7 bases at V and 3 bases at J, with 12 bases between. The CDR3 DNA follows: TGTGCCAGCATTCGCGCTCTTCACACTGAAGCTTTCTTT. Encoded protein: CASIRALHTEAFF.

The chain uses TRBV12-3 or TRBV12-4 and TRBJ1-6; D is possibly TRBD1 (6 bases). The CDR3 contains 17 residues. Trimming shortened V by 1 base and J by 10 bases, and 20 bases separated the two germline ends. This chain's CDR3 is CASSLGTVNLLWSPLHF. The CDR3 DNA follows: TGTGCCAGCAGTTTAGGGACAGTTAATCTTCTATGGTCACCCCTCCACTTT.

Many counts were recorded for this clonotype. The chain carries TRBV7-2 and TRBJ1-4; D might be TRBD1 (6 bases). The V and J ends lost 1 base and 7 bases respectively, with 16 bases between them. Germline-derived CDR1 and CDR2 are SGHTA and FQGNSA. The CDR3 has 16 residues. The CDR3: CASSLVPGASGEKLFF. In DNA, the CDR3 is TGTGCCAGCAGCTTAGTTCCGGGGGCCAGTGGTGAAAAACTGTTTTTT.

This clonotype appeared many times. J is TRBJ2-2 and V is TRBV5-1; 8 bases are shared with TRBD2. V shed 4 bases and J 0 bases; nucleotides not matched to a gene: 2. Germline V CDR1 and CDR2: SGHRS, YFSETQ. The CDR3 sequence is 15 residues long. The CDR3 DNA reads TGCGCCAGCAGCCTTAGCGGGACGAACACCGGGGAGCTGTTTTTT. As protein: CASSLSGTNTGELFF.